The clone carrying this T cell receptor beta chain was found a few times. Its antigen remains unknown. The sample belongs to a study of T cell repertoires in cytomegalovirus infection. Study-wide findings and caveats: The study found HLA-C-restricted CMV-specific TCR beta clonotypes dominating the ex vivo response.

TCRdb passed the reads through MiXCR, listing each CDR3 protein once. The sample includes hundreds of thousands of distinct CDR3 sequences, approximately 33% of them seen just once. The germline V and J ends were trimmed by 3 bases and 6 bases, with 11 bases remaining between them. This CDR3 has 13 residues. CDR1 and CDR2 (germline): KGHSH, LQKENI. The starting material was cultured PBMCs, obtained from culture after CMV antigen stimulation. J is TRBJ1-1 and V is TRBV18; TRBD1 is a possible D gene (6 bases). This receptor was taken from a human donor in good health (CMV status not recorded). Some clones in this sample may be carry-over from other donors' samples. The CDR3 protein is CASSPIGQPEAFF. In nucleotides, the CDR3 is TGTGCCAGCTCACCGATCGGACAGCCTGAAGCTTTCTTT.